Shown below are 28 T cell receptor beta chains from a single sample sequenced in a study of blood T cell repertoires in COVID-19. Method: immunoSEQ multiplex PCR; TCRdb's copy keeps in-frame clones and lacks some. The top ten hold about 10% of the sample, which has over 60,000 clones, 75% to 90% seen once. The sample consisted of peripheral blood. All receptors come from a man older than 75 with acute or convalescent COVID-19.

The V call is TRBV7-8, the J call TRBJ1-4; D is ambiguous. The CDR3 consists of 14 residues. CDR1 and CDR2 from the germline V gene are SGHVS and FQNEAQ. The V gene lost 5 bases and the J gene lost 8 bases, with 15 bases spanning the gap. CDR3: CASSPGGMKEKLFF. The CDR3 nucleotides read TGTGCCAGCAGCCCAGGAGGGATGAAGGAAAAACTGTTTTTT.

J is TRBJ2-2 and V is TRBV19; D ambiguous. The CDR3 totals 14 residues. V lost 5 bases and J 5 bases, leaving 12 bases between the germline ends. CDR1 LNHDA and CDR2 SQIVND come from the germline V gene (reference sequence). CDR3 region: CASSSQSRTGELFF. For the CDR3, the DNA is TGTGCCAGTAGTTCCCAATCTAGGACCGGGGAGCTGTTTTTT.

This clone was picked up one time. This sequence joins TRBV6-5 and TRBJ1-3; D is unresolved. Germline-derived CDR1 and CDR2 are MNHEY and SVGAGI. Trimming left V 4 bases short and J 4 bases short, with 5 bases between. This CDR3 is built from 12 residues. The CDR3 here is CASSSQGNTIYF. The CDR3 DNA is TGTGCCAGCAGTTCTCAGGGAAACACCATATATTTT.

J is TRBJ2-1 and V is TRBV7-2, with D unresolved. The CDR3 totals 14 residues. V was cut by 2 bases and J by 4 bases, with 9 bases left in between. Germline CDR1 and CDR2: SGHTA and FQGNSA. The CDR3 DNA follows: TGTGCCAGCAGCTTAATGGCGGCGTACAATGAGCAGTTCTTC. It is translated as CASSLMAAYNEQFF.

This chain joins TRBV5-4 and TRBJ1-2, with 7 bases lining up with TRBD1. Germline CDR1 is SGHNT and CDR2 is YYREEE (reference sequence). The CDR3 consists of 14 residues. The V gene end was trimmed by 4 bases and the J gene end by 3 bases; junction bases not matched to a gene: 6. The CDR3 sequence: CASSPRGQDYGYTF. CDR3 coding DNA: TGTGCCAGCAGCCCAAGAGGACAGGACTATGGCTACACCTTC.

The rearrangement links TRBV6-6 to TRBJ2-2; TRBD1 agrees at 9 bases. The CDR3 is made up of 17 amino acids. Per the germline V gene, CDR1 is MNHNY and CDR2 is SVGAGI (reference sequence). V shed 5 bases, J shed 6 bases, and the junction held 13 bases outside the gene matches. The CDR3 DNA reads TGTGCCAGCAGTCCCGGGGCGGGACAGGGATTCGCCGGGGAGCTGTTTTTT. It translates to CASSPGAGQGFAGELFF.

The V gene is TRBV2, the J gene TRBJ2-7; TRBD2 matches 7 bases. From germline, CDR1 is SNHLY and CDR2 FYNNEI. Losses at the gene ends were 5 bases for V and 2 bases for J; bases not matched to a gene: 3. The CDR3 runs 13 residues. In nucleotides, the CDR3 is TGTGCCAGCAGTCTAGCGGAGACCTACGAGCAGTACTTC. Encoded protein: CASSLAETYEQYF.

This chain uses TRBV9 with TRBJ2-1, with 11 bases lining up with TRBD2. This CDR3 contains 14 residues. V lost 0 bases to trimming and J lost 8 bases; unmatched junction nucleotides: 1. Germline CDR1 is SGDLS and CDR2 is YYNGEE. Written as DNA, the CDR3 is TGTGCCAGCAGCGTAGCACTAGCGGGAGATGAGCAGTTCTTC. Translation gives CASSVALAGDEQFF.

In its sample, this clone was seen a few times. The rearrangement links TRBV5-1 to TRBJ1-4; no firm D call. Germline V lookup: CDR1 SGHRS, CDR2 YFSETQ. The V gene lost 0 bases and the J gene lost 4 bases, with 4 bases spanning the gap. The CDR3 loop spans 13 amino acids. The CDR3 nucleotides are TGCGCCAGCAGCTTGGGCTATAATGAAAAACTGTTTTTT. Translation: CASSLGYNEKLFF.

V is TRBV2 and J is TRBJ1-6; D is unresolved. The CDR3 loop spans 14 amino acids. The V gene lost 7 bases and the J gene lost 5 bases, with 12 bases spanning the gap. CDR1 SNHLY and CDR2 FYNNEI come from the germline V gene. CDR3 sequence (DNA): TGTGCCAGCACTACTCGGTCGGATAATTCACCCCTCCACTTT. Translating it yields CASTTRSDNSPLHF.

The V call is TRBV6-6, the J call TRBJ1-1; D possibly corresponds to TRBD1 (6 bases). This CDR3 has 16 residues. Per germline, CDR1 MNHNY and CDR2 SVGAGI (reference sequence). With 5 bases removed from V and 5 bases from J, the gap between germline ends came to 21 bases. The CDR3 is CASSRRGADRGTEAFF. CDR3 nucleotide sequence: TGTGCCAGCAGTCGGCGGGGGGCTGATCGCGGAACTGAAGCTTTCTTT.

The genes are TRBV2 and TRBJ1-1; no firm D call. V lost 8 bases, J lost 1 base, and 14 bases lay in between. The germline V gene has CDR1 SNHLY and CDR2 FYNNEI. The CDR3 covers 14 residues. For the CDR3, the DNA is TGTGCCAGCTCTGGCGGGCTATCGAACACTGAAGCTTTCTTT. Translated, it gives CASSGGLSNTEAFF.

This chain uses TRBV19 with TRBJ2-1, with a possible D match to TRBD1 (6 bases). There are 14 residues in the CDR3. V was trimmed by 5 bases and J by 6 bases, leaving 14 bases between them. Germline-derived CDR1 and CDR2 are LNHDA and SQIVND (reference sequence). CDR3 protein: CASSRTALTNEQFF. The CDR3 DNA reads TGTGCCAGTAGTCGGACAGCCCTTACCAATGAGCAGTTCTTC.

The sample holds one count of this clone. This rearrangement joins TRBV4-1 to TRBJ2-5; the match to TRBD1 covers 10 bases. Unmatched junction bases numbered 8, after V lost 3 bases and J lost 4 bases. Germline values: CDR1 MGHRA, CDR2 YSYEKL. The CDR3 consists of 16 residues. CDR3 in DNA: TGCGCCAGCAGCCAGACCGGGACAGGGGCCGGAGAGACCCAGTACTTC. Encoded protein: CASSQTGTGAGETQYF.

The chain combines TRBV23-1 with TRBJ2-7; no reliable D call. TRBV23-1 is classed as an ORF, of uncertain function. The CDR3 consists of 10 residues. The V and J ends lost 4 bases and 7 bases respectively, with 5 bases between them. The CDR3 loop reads CASSRAEQYF. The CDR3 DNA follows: TGCGCCAGCAGTCGGGCGGAGCAGTACTTC.

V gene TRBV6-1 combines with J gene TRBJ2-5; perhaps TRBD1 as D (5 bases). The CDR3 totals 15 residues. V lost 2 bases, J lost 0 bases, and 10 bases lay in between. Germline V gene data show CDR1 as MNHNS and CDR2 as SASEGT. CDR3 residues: CASSEQGLYQETQYF. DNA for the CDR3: TGTGCCAGCAGTGAACAGGGCCTGTACCAAGAGACCCAGTACTTC.

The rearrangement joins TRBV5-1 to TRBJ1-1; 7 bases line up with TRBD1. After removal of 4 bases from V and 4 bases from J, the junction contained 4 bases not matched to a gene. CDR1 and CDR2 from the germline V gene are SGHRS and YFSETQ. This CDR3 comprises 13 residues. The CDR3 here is CASSRNRGTEAFF. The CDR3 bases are TGCGCCAGCAGCCGCAACAGGGGCACTGAAGCTTTCTTT.

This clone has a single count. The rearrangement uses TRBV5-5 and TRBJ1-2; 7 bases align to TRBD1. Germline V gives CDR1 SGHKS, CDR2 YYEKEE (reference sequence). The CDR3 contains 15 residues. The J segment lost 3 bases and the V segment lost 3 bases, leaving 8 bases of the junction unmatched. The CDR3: CASSSGQAIYYGYTF. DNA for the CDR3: TGTGCCAGCAGCTCCGGACAGGCAATCTACTATGGCTACACCTTC.

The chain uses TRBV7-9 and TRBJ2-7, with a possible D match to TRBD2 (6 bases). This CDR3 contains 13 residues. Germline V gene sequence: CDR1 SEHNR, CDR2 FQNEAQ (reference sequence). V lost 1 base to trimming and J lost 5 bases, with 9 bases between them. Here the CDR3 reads CASSLGGTHEQYF. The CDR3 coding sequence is TGTGCCAGCAGCTTAGGTGGGACTCACGAGCAGTACTTC.

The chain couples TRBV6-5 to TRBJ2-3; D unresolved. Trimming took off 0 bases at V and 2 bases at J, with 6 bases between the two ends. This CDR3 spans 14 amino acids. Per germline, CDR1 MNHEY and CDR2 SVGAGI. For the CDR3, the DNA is TGTGCCAGCAGTTACTCTAGCCACACAGATACGCAGTATTTT. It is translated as CASSYSSHTDTQYF.

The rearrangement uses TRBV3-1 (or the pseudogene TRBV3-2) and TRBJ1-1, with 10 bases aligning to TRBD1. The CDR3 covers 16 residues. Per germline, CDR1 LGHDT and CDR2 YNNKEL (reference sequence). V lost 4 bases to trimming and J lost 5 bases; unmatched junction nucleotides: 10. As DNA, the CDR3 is TGTGCCAGCAGCCGTTACCGGGACAGGGGATCGACTGAAGCTTTCTTT. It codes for CASSRYRDRGSTEAFF.

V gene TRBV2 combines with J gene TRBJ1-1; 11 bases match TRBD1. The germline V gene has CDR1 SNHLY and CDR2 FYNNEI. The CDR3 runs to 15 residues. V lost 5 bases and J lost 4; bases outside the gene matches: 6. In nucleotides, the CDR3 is TGTGCCAGCAGTCACGGACAGGGGGCGTCCACTGAAGCTTTCTTT. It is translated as CASSHGQGASTEAFF.

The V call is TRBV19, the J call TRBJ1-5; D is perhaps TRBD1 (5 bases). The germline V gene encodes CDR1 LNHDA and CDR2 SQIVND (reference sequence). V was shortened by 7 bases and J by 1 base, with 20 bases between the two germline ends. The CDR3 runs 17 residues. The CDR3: CASTRGTGVGSNQPQHF. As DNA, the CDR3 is TGTGCCAGTACCCGTGGGACTGGAGTAGGGAGCAATCAGCCCCAGCATTTT.

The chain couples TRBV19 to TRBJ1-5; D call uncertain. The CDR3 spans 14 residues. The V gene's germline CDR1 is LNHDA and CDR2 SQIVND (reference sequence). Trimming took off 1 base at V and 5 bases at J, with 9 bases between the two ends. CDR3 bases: TGTGCCAGTAGTATAGGAGGGTGGGATCAGCCCCAGCATTTT. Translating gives CASSIGGWDQPQHF.

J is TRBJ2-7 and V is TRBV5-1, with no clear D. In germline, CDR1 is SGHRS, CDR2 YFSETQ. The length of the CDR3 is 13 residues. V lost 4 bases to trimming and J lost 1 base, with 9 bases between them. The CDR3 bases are TGCGCCAGCAGCCCAGGTGGGTCCTACGAGCAGTACTTC. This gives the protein CASSPGGSYEQYF.

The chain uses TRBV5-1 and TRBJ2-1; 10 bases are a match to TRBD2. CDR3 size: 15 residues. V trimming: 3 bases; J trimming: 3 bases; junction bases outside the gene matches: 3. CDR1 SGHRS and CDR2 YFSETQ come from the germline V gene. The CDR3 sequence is CASSSSGGDYNEQFF. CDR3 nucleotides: TGCGCCAGCAGCTCAAGCGGGGGGGACTACAATGAGCAGTTCTTC.

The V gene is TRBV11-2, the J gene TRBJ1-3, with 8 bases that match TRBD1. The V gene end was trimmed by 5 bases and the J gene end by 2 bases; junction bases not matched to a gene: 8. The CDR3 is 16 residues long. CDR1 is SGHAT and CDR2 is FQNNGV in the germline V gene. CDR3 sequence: CASSPRQGIAGNTIYF. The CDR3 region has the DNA TGTGCCAGCAGCCCGAGACAGGGGATTGCTGGAAACACCATATATTTT. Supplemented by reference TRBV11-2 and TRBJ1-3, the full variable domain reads EAGVAQSPRYKIIEKRQSVAFWCNPISGHATLYWYQQILGQGPKLLIQFQNNGVVDDSQLPKDRFSAERLKGVDSTLKIQPAKLEDSAVYLCASSPRQGIAGNTIYFGEGSWLTVV.

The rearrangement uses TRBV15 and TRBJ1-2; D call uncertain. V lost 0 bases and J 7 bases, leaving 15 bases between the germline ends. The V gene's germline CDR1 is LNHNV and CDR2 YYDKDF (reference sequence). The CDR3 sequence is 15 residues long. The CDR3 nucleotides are TGTGCCACCAGCAGAGATCCCCGGGGTAATAGTGGCTACACCTTC. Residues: CATSRDPRGNSGYTF.